This T cell receptor (beta chain) was profiled in a study of cytomegalovirus exposure and HLA in healthy donors. Germline CDR1 and CDR2: ENHRY and SYGVKD. The CDR3 is 13 residues long. The V and J ends lost 9 bases and 2 bases, in that order; junction bases with no gene match: 6. The primer mix had 60 Vbeta and 13 Jbeta primers. Method: immunoSEQ multiplex PCR; TCRdb's copy keeps in-frame clones and lacks some. The table lists some 84,000 clones. This clonotype was obtained from a man in his fifties or sixties in good health and CMV-seronegative. This chain joins TRBV10-3 and TRBJ2-7, with 8 bases fitting TRBD1. Sequenced sample: PBMCs. In DNA form, the CDR3 reads TGTGCCATACAGGGACAGGCCGCCTACGAGCAGTACTTC. Amino acid sequence: CAIQGQAAYEQYF.